Included here is one TCR beta chain sequence, with context. CDR3 length: 15 residues. J gave up 1 base and V 11 bases, and 7 bases lay outside the gene matches. Germline CDR1 reads SGHVS; CDR2 reads FNYEAQ. This sample is drawn from a study of blood T cell repertoires in COVID-19. Study-wide background: Donors in the United States, Italy and Spain gave samples during acute or convalescent COVID-19.

Participants, about 18 to 90 years old, spanned approximately 26 US areas. Participant reports of clinical history set cohort assignment. Authors' data handling: Amplification of reference gene primers was used by the study to estimate nucleated cell counts. The repertoire was sequenced with immunoSEQ multiplex PCR; TCRdb's copy has only in-frame clones and lacks some. V and J calls and clone size come straight from that table; D and trimming were deduced from the DNA. The table includes roughly 300,000 clones, roughly 90% detected once. The TCR was taken from a woman in her 30s who had recovered from COVID-19. The chain links TRBV7-6 to TRBJ2-3, with 12 positions matching TRBD2. Specimen: PBMCs or T cells enriched from blood (not recorded which). The DNA of the CDR3 is TGTGCCTCGCTAGCGGGGGGGCACGGCACAGATACGCAGTATTTT. It is translated as CASLAGGHGTDTQYF. Based on the CDR3 plus reference TRBV7-6 and TRBJ2-3, the full variable domain is GAGVSQSPRYKVTKRGQDVALRCDPISGHVSLYWYRQALGQGPEFLTYFNYEAQQDKSGLPNDRFSAERPEGSISTLTIQRTEQRDSAMYRCASLAGGHGTDTQYFGPGTRLTVL.